These 29 T cell receptor beta chains were all obtained from the same sample, sequenced in a study of T cell responses to AZD1222 COVID-19 vaccine. Generated by immunoSEQ multiplex PCR, the TCRdb table keeps only in-frame clones and is missing some. The table lists 13,000 or so clones, under 90% of them singletons. The starting material was peripheral blood, obtained 28 days after the second AZD1222 dose. The origin of the receptors is an adult who received the AZD1222 COVID-19 vaccine.

The chain recombines TRBV5-5 with TRBJ1-1, with unresolved D. V shed 1 base and J shed 3 bases, with 7 bases lying between them. Germline loops: CDR1 SGHKS, CDR2 YYEKEE (reference sequence). The CDR3 has 13 amino acids. DNA of the CDR3: TGTGCCAGCAGCTTGTACTGGGACACTGAAGCTTTCTTT. This encodes CASSLYWDTEAFF.

This clone appeared a few times. The J gene is TRBJ2-7, the V gene TRBV5-1; TRBD1 agrees at 7 bases. Losses at the gene ends were 0 bases for V and 0 bases for J; bases not matched to a gene: 3. There are 15 residues in the CDR3. CDR1 SGHRS and CDR2 YFSETQ come from the germline V gene. The CDR3 loop reads CASSLEGASSYEQYF. CDR3 DNA sequence: TGCGCCAGCAGCTTGGAGGGGGCAAGCTCCTACGAGCAGTACTTC.

The chain employs TRBV27 and TRBJ1-2; 7 bases line up with TRBD1. The ends lost 6 bases at V and 7 bases at J; junction bases unmatched: 5. The CDR3 spans 12 residues. Germline CDR1 reads MNHEY; CDR2 reads SMNVEV (reference sequence). The DNA of the CDR3 is TGTGCCAGCAGGACAGGGTTCGGTGGCTACACCTTC. Its translation is CASRTGFGGYTF.

This clone was counted a single time. The V call is TRBV28, the J call TRBJ1-2; D call uncertain. The CDR3 covers 14 residues. V lost 3 bases to trimming and J lost 1 base, with 9 bases between them. CDR1 and CDR2 from the germline V gene are MDHEN and SYDVKM. The chain's CDR3 is CASSFGTVNYGYTF. The CDR3 DNA follows: TGTGCCAGCAGTTTTGGTACAGTTAACTATGGCTACACCTTC.

The chain has TRBV28 and TRBJ2-2; 7 bases match TRBD1. Germline CDR1 is MDHEN and CDR2 is SYDVKM. CDR3 length: 15 residues. V lost 6 bases and J lost 4; bases outside the gene matches: 8. The DNA of the CDR3 is TGTGCCAGCAGACTTGGTTCAGGGGGCACCGGGGAGCTGTTTTTT. Amino acid sequence: CASRLGSGGTGELFF.

The CDR3 is CASTGQGMNTEAFF. The DNA for the CDR3 is TGTGCCAGCACAGGACAGGGGATGAACACTGAAGCTTTCTTT. The V and J genes are TRBV28 and TRBJ1-1, with 9 bases lining up with TRBD1. The CDR3 covers 14 residues. Germline V gene data show CDR1 as MDHEN and CDR2 as SYDVKM. The V and J ends lost 7 bases and 0 bases, in that order; junction bases with no gene match: 3.

This sequence joins TRBV6-5 and TRBJ2-1; maybe TRBD1 (6 bases). Trimming took 5 bases from V and 8 from J, leaving 10 bases between them. CDR3 size: 12 residues. The germline V gene has CDR1 MNHEY and CDR2 SVGAGI. The DNA for the CDR3 is TGTGCCAGCAGTAACAGGGCCCATGAGCAGTTCTTC. This translates into CASSNRAHEQFF.

The chain uses TRBV9 and TRBJ2-2; D is tentatively TRBD1 or TRBD2 (7 bases each). Germline-derived CDR1 and CDR2 are SGDLS and YYNGEE. Trimming removed 6 bases from V and 6 bases from J, with 12 bases in between. This CDR3 has 13 amino acids. In DNA, the CDR3 is TGTGCCAGCACCCCAGGGGGGGCCGGGGAGCTGTTTTTT. Amino acids: CASTPGGAGELFF.

The rearrangement joins TRBV7-9 to TRBJ1-1; perhaps TRBD1 as D (5 bases). The ends were cut back, 5 bases at V and 0 bases at J, with 16 bases in the middle. Germline assignment: CDR1 SEHNR and CDR2 FQNEAQ (reference sequence). The CDR3 length is 16 residues. DNA of the CDR3: TGTGCCAGCAGCCATCGAAGGGGAGTCATGAACACTGAAGCTTTCTTT. As protein: CASSHRRGVMNTEAFF.

This clone was observed a handful of times. The V call is TRBV27, the J call TRBJ1-1; D gene uncertain. Trimming took off 1 base at V and 2 bases at J, with 23 bases between the two ends. Per germline, CDR1 MNHEY and CDR2 SMNVEV (reference sequence). The CDR3 is 19 residues long. This CDR3 is CASSLLGPYRIGGNTEAFF. DNA of the CDR3: TGTGCCAGCAGTTTATTGGGTCCGTACCGCATAGGTGGTAACACTGAAGCTTTCTTT.

The gene calls are TRBV5-4 and TRBJ1-1; no firm D call. V lost 10 bases to trimming and J lost 0 bases, with 13 bases between them. This CDR3 is 13 amino acids long. Germline lookup yields CDR1 SGHNT and CDR2 YYREEE (reference sequence). The CDR3 bases are TGTGCCCATGGCGGTACGTTGAACACTGAAGCTTTCTTT. Protein product: CAHGGTLNTEAFF.

The CDR3 here is CSVESGGLETQYF. The CDR3 DNA reads as TGCAGCGTTGAATCTGGGGGATTGGAGACCCAGTACTTC. The chain joins TRBV29-1 to TRBJ2-5; D is perhaps TRBD1 or TRBD2 (5 bases each). This CDR3 comprises 13 residues. V lost 2 bases and J 5 bases, leaving 12 bases between the germline ends. CDR1 SQVTM and CDR2 ANQGSEA come from the germline V gene.

The chain links TRBV4-1 to TRBJ1-1; D might be TRBD1 (5 bases). The CDR3 length is 15 residues. Trimming took 4 bases from V and 6 from J, leaving 18 bases between them. The V gene's germline CDR1 is MGHRA and CDR2 YSYEKL. CDR3 loop: CASSPSGGLPPEAFF. The CDR3 nucleotides are TGCGCCAGCAGCCCGAGTGGGGGGTTACCGCCTGAAGCTTTCTTT.

V gene TRBV19 combines with J gene TRBJ1-1; D not certain. V was trimmed by 7 bases and J by 2 bases, leaving 11 bases between them. This CDR3 contains 13 residues. Germline assignment: CDR1 LNHDA and CDR2 SQIVND (reference sequence). CDR3 sequence reads: CASKRRRNTEAFF. CDR3 in DNA: TGTGCCAGTAAACGCAGGCGTAACACTGAAGCTTTCTTT.

A single count supports this clone. The chain carries TRBV6-1 and TRBJ1-5; no clear D. Germline CDR1 is MNHNS and CDR2 is SASEGT. The CDR3 extends over 13 amino acids. Trimming pared 2 bases from V and 7 bases from J, leaving 9 bases between. CDR3 sequence (DNA): TGTGCCAGCAGTGAATCGGTCGAGCAGCCCCAGCATTTT. Translated: CASSESVEQPQHF.

This rearrangement joins TRBV7-3 to TRBJ1-1; D gene ambiguous. This CDR3 has 13 residues. Trimming removed 0 bases at V and 5 bases at J, with 7 bases between. CDR1 is SGHTA and CDR2 is FQGTGA in the germline V gene. The CDR3 here is CASSLTSRTEAFF. The CDR3 nucleotides read TGTGCCAGCAGCTTAACGTCAAGGACTGAAGCTTTCTTT.

CDR3 coding DNA: TGTGCCAGCAGCTTGAGGGCCCCCCCGGATACGCAGTATTTT. Amino acid sequence: CASSLRAPPDTQYF. V gene TRBV7-3 combines with J gene TRBJ2-3, with D possibly TRBD2 on 5 matching bases. The germline CDR1 and CDR2 sequences are SGHTA and FQGTGA. Deletions cut 3 bases from V and 6 bases from J, with 13 bases between. The CDR3 is 14 amino acids.

The rearrangement links TRBV14 to TRBJ2-7; D is uncertain. Trimming pared 5 bases from V and 3 bases from J, leaving 14 bases between. The CDR3 is made up of 14 amino acids. Per germline, CDR1 SGHDN and CDR2 FVKESK. CDR3 bases: TGTGCCAGCAGCGCCGTAGAGGAGAACTACGAGCAGTACTTC. As protein: CASSAVEENYEQYF. The variable domain in full, completed from reference TRBV14 and TRBJ2-7, reads EAGVTQFPSHSVIEKGQTVTLRCDPISGHDNLYWYRRVMGKEIKFLLHFVKESKQDESGMPNNRFLAERTGGTYSTLKVQPAELEDSGVYFCASSAVEENYEQYFGPGTRLTVT.

This chain links TRBV7-9 with TRBJ1-4; D is ambiguous. Trimming removed 3 bases at V and 1 base at J, with 9 bases between. Germline V gene data show CDR1 as SEHNR and CDR2 as FQNEAQ (reference sequence). There are 15 residues in the CDR3. CDR3 loop: CASSFFGVTNEKLFF. As DNA, the CDR3 is TGTGCCAGCAGCTTTTTCGGGGTAACTAATGAAAAACTGTTTTTT. The full variable domain, its missing parts supplied by reference TRBV7-9 and TRBJ1-4, is DTGVSQNPRHKITKRGQNVTFRCDPISEHNRLYWYRQTLGQGPEFLTYFQNEAQLEKSRLLSDRFSAERPKGSFSTLEIQRTEQGDSAMYLCASSFFGVTNEKLFFGSGTQLSVL.

The V call is TRBV6-5, the J call TRBJ2-7; perhaps D is TRBD1 or TRBD2 (5 bases each). This CDR3 has 15 residues. Looked up from germline, CDR1 is MNHEY and CDR2 is SVGAGI. Trimming stripped 6 bases from V and 2 bases from J, with 17 bases between. The CDR3 here is CASRDETGRPYEQYF. The CDR3 DNA is TGTGCCAGCAGAGACGAGACGGGACGACCCTACGAGCAGTACTTC.

The table lists this clone with a count of one. The CDR3 region is CASSFVSNSYEQYF. Written as DNA, the CDR3 is TGTGCCAGCAGCTTCGTCAGCAACTCCTACGAGCAGTACTTC. This chain joins TRBV7-8 and TRBJ2-7; D remains unclear. The V end was cut by 3 bases, the J end by 0 bases, with 9 bases between. This CDR3 contains 14 residues. Germline CDR1 reads SGHVS; CDR2 reads FQNEAQ.

V is TRBV11-2 and J is TRBJ1-6; 7 nucleotides line up with TRBD1. After removal of 4 bases from V and 10 bases from J, the junction contained 16 bases not matched to a gene. CDR1 and CDR2 (germline): SGHAT, FQNNGV. This CDR3 spans 17 amino acids. CDR3 DNA: TGTGCCAGCAGCTCACCAGAGAGGACAGGCCGGGGGTCACCCCTCCACTTT. This translates into CASSSPERTGRGSPLHF.

The V gene is TRBV28, the J gene TRBJ2-7; D is unclear. Trimming removed 2 bases at V and 4 bases at J, with 6 bases between. Germline CDR1 and CDR2: MDHEN and SYDVKM. The CDR3 totals 12 residues. The CDR3 region has the DNA TGTGCCAGCAGTTTAGGGGTGTACGAGCAGTACTTC. Translating it yields CASSLGVYEQYF.

This chain joins TRBV3-1 (or the pseudogene TRBV3-2) and TRBJ1-6; D unresolved. Trimming took off 0 bases at V and 8 bases at J, with 14 bases between the two ends. Germline CDR1 reads LGHDT; CDR2 reads YNNKEL (reference sequence). The CDR3 is 16 residues long. CDR3 coding DNA: TGTGCCAGCAGCCAAGATCATGGAGTGGGAGATTCACCCCTCCACTTT. Translation: CASSQDHGVGDSPLHF.

The chain has TRBV6-5 and TRBJ2-1; 8 bases are a match to TRBD2. The CDR3 is made up of 15 amino acids. Germline CDR1 reads MNHEY; CDR2 reads SVGAGI. V lost 7 bases to trimming and J lost 0 bases; unmatched junction nucleotides: 5. The CDR3 DNA sequence: TGTGCCAGCAACATCGGACTAGCCTCCTACAATGAGCAGTTCTTC. The encoded protein is CASNIGLASYNEQFF.

A single count supports this clone. The chain uses TRBV2 and TRBJ2-7, with D maybe TRBD1 (5 bases). The V and J ends lost 1 base and 5 bases respectively, with 18 bases between them. The CDR3 has 16 amino acids. The germline V gene has CDR1 SNHLY and CDR2 FYNNEI. CDR3 in amino acids: CASSEGDWGSLDEQYF. CDR3 bases: TGTGCCAGCAGTGAAGGAGATTGGGGCAGCTTGGACGAGCAGTACTTC. The full variable domain, its missing parts supplied by reference TRBV2 and TRBJ2-7, is EPEVTQTPSHQVTQMGQEVILRCVPISNHLYFYWYRQILGQKVEFLVSFYNNEISEKSEIFDDQFSVERPDGSNFTLKIRSTKLEDSAMYFCASSEGDWGSLDEQYFGPGTRLTVT.

The chain carries TRBV14 and TRBJ1-5; D gene ambiguous. The CDR3 loop spans 14 amino acids. The germline V gene encodes CDR1 SGHDN and CDR2 FVKESK. Trimming cost V 5 bases and J 2 bases, with 10 bases left between them. The CDR3 region has the DNA TGTGCCAGCAGCGGACTAATCCGCAATCAGCCCCAGCATTTT. Translating it yields CASSGLIRNQPQHF.

V usage is TRBV19 and J usage is TRBJ2-7, with a weak D call TRBD1 (5 bases). The CDR3 length is 14 residues. The V end was cut by 5 bases, the J end by 6 bases, with 17 bases between. Germline V gene lookup returns CDR1 LNHDA and CDR2 SQIVND (reference sequence). CDR3 DNA: TGTGCCAGTAGTGCCCAGGGAAGAGTACGCGAGCAGTACTTC. Protein: CASSAQGRVREQYF. The whole variable domain, remainder taken from reference TRBV19 and TRBJ2-7, is DGGITQSPKYLFRKEGQNVTLSCEQNLNHDAMYWYRQDPGQGLRLIYYSQIVNDFQKGDIAEGYSVSREKKESFPLTVTSAQKNPTAFYLCASSAQGRVREQYFGPGTRLTVT.

The rearrangement joins TRBV10-3 to TRBJ1-6, with D perhaps TRBD1 (5 bases). V gave up 3 bases and J gave up 3 bases, with 15 bases separating them. The CDR3 is 17 residues long. Germline V lookup: CDR1 ENHRY, CDR2 SYGVKD. CDR3 sequence (DNA): TGTGCCATCAGTGAAACAGGAGCCCCTTACTATAATTCACCCCTCCACTTT. Translated: CAISETGAPYYNSPLHF.